This T cell receptor (beta chain) stems from a study of CD8 T cells in Susac syndrome. Study-wide findings and caveats: The study conceded that its TCR sequencing and HLA analysis involved relatively few individuals.

Random hexamers primed reverse transcription of about 0.5 to 1 ug RNA. Multiplex PCR with immunoSEQ amplified the TCR beta CDR3 across 54 Vbeta and 13 Jbeta. In TCRdb, the immunoSEQ multiplex PCR reads were re-called with MiXCR into one record per CDR3 protein. The sample lists approximately 190,000 distinct CDR3 sequences, about 94% occurring once. CD8+ and CD4+ T cells circulating in blood were sequenced for TCR beta. The TEMRA cells underwent FACS enrichment, while the CD8+ and CD4+ T cells underwent negative isolation. Germline values: CDR1 KGHSH, CDR2 LQKENI. V trimming: 8 bases; J trimming: 4 bases; junction bases outside the gene matches: 3. This CDR3 has 12 amino acids. Concerning this clonotype: The target antigen is unknown.

The rearrangement links TRBV18 to TRBJ2-3; 7 bases are shared with TRBD1. The sequencing sample was made of CD4+ T cells from PBMCs. This clonotype was sampled from a human donor with Susac syndrome. CDR3: CASEGGPDTQYF. DNA for the CDR3: TGTGCCAGCGAAGGGGGCCCAGATACGCAGTATTTT.